The 24 T cell receptor beta chains below all came from one sample that was sequenced in a study of cytomegalovirus exposure and HLA in healthy donors. Primers for the PCR totalled 60 Vbeta and 13 Jbeta. Clones were sequenced by immunoSEQ multiplex PCR, and TCRdb holds only the in-frame ones, with some missing. This sample has around 65,000 clones, with roughly 80% found just once. The specimen was PBMCs. All receptors derive from a young woman in good health and CMV-seropositive.

This clone was picked up a small number of times. V usage is TRBV6-1 and J usage is TRBJ2-7, with D possibly TRBD1 on 6 matching bases. Germline lookup yields CDR1 MNHNS and CDR2 SASEGT. The CDR3 spans 13 residues. Trimming stripped 5 bases from V and 3 bases from J, with 11 bases between. CDR3 loop: CASSQGRDYEQYF. The CDR3 bases are TGTGCCAGCAGTCAGGGGCGTGACTACGAGCAGTACTTC.

The chain employs TRBV5-1 and TRBJ2-1; TRBD2 is a possible D gene (7 bases). CDR3 length: 15 residues. The V end lost 0 bases, the J end lost 9 bases, and 16 bases lay between the germline ends. From germline, CDR1 is SGHRS and CDR2 YFSETQ. The CDR3 nucleotides read TGCGCCAGCAGCTTGGGCCTAGCGGAGGGGGGTGAGCAGTTCTTC. It yields the protein CASSLGLAEGGEQFF.

The V and J genes are TRBV29-1 and TRBJ2-7; unclear D gene. This CDR3 region has 13 residues. Trimming stripped 4 bases from V and 3 bases from J, with 13 bases between. Germline assignment: CDR1 SQVTM and CDR2 ANQGSEA. CDR3 loop: CSVVIMANYEQYF. The CDR3, as DNA: TGCAGCGTTGTTATTATGGCAAACTACGAGCAGTACTTC.

This rearrangement joins TRBV28 to TRBJ2-3, with D possibly matching TRBD2 (6 bases). The V end was cut by 5 bases, the J end by 2 bases, with 20 bases between. The CDR3 spans 17 residues. Germline V gene lookup returns CDR1 MDHEN and CDR2 SYDVKM. CDR3 sequence (DNA): TGTGCCAGCAGTGAGGCGGGGCGGGGAGACCTCACAGATACGCAGTATTTT. Translating gives CASSEAGRGDLTDTQYF.

The rearrangement joins TRBV5-1 to TRBJ2-1, with D maybe TRBD2 (6 bases). CDR1 and CDR2 (germline): SGHRS, YFSETQ. V was cut by 1 base and J by 5 bases, with 22 bases left in between. The length of the CDR3 is 18 residues. The CDR3 region is CASSLRGGAGGRHNEQFF. CDR3 DNA: TGCGCCAGCAGCTTGCGGGGCGGGGCGGGCGGGCGCCACAATGAGCAGTTCTTC.

The CDR3 here is CASSRRSGGDEKLFF. CDR3 DNA: TGTGCCAGCAGCCGGAGATCGGGGGGCGACGAAAAACTGTTTTTT. V and J are TRBV28 and TRBJ1-4, with a possible D match to TRBD1 (6 bases). Germline-derived CDR1 and CDR2 are MDHEN and SYDVKM. The CDR3 totals 15 residues. Trimming shortened V by 6 bases and J by 8 bases, and 19 bases separated the two germline ends.

The genes are TRBV7-2 and TRBJ2-1; 9 nucleotides match TRBD2. Germline lookup yields CDR1 SGHTA and CDR2 FQGNSA. The CDR3 covers 18 residues. V was clipped by 1 base and J by 5 bases; unmatched bases: 12. In DNA form, the CDR3 reads TGTGCCAGCAGCTTAGTTGATGCCGGGACTAGCAGAAACAATGAGCAGTTCTTC. As protein: CASSLVDAGTSRNNEQFF.

This clone has only one observation. The rearrangement joins TRBV5-1 to TRBJ1-5; 9 bases are shared with TRBD1. This CDR3 is 17 amino acids long. Germline V CDR1 and CDR2: SGHRS, YFSETQ. V was clipped by 4 bases and J by 2 bases; unmatched bases: 10. CDR3 loop: CASSLTATGGGNQPQHF. Here the CDR3 DNA reads TGCGCCAGCAGCCTTACCGCGACAGGGGGTGGCAATCAGCCCCAGCATTTT.

This clone was counted between two and nine times. J is TRBJ2-1 and V is TRBV27; 10 bases fit TRBD1. CDR1 is MNHEY and CDR2 is SMNVEV in the germline V gene (reference sequence). V trimming: 7 bases; J trimming: 4 bases; junction bases outside the gene matches: 7. The length of the CDR3 is 15 residues. The CDR3 nucleotides read TGTGCCAGCAATAAAGGGGACAGGGGTTACAATGAGCAGTTCTTC. Translated: CASNKGDRGYNEQFF.

This chain links TRBV7-9 with TRBJ2-7; weak D call: TRBD1 (6 bases). Trimming cost V 0 bases and J 2 bases, with 14 bases left between them. The length of the CDR3 is 16 residues. Germline assignment: CDR1 SEHNR and CDR2 FQNEAQ (reference sequence). Written as DNA, the CDR3 is TGTGCCAGCAGCTTAGCTCAGGGGTCTAGTCCCTACGAGCAGTACTTC. This encodes CASSLAQGSSPYEQYF. Combining the CDR3 with reference TRBV7-9 and TRBJ2-7 gives the whole variable domain DTGVSQNPRHKITKRGQNVTFRCDPISEHNRLYWYRQTLGQGPEFLTYFQNEAQLEKSRLLSDRFSAERPKGSFSTLEIQRTEQGDSAMYLCASSLAQGSSPYEQYFGPGTRLTVT.

The chain uses TRBV7-2 and TRBJ1-1; the match to TRBD1 covers 9 bases. CDR1 and CDR2 from the germline V gene are SGHTA and FQGNSA. This CDR3 has 14 amino acids. Germline trimming cut 2 bases from V and 5 bases from J; bases unmatched to any gene: 3. CDR3 protein: CASSLRQGGTEAFF. The CDR3 bases are TGTGCCAGCAGCTTAAGACAGGGGGGGACTGAAGCTTTCTTT.

The chain carries TRBV11-3 and TRBJ2-5, with 8 bases fitting TRBD1. This CDR3 region has 16 residues. The germline V gene encodes CDR1 SGHNT and CDR2 YENEEA. V shed 1 base, J shed 2 bases, and the junction held 6 bases outside the gene matches. The CDR3 DNA reads as TGTGCCAGCAGCTTAGGAGGACAGGGTTATCAAGAGACCCAGTACTTC. Translating it yields CASSLGGQGYQETQYF.

The gene calls are TRBV4-1 and TRBJ1-5; possible D gene TRBD1, 5 bases. Germline CDR1 reads MGHRA; CDR2 reads YSYEKL. Trimming took off 1 base at V and 7 bases at J, with 11 bases between the two ends. The CDR3 spans 14 residues. The CDR3 protein is CASSQGRGGQPQHF. The DNA of the CDR3 is TGCGCCAGCAGCCAAGGGCGGGGGGGACAGCCCCAGCATTTT.

CDR3 residues: CASSLAGQGNEKLFF. CDR3 nucleotides: TGCGCCAGCAGCTTGGCCGGCCAGGGCAATGAAAAACTGTTTTTT. This chain uses TRBV5-1 with TRBJ1-4; D perhaps matches TRBD1 (5 bases). Per germline, CDR1 SGHRS and CDR2 YFSETQ. This CDR3 contains 15 residues. Trimming shortened V by 0 bases and J by 5 bases, and 11 bases separated the two germline ends.

This clone was detected only once. The chain is built from TRBV6-5 and TRBJ2-5, with TRBD1 as a possible D gene (7 bases). The J call is doubtful: the DNA matches TRBJ2-7 better. CDR3 size: 13 residues. Germline values: CDR1 MNHEY, CDR2 SVGAGI. CDR3 protein: CASSGTAGYEQYF. CDR3 coding DNA: TGTGCCAGTTCGGGGACAGCGGGCTACGAGCAGTACTTC.

The chain has TRBV5-6 and TRBJ2-3, with 11 bases matching TRBD2. J was trimmed by 3 bases and V by 0 bases; bases with no gene match: 0. Germline CDR1 and CDR2: SGHDT and YYEEEE. The CDR3 loop spans 15 amino acids. The CDR3, as DNA: TGTGCCAGCAGCTTGGTAGCGGGAGGGACAGATACGCAGTATTTT. Amino acids: CASSLVAGGTDTQYF.

The chain employs TRBV6-1 and TRBJ2-1, with 8 bases that match TRBD1. Germline values: CDR1 MNHNS, CDR2 SASEGT. V shed 10 bases, J shed 6 bases, and the junction held 11 bases outside the gene matches. The CDR3 has 14 amino acids. This CDR3 is CATEGQDILNEQFF. Here the CDR3 DNA reads TGTGCCACCGAGGGACAGGACATTCTCAATGAGCAGTTCTTC.

J is TRBJ1-1 and V is TRBV19; no reliable D call. This CDR3 has 12 amino acids. Trimming shortened V by 7 bases and J by 4 bases, and 10 bases separated the two germline ends. Germline CDR1 is LNHDA and CDR2 is SQIVND (reference sequence). The CDR3 loop reads CASTLSGTEAFF. Here the CDR3 DNA reads TGTGCCAGTACGTTGTCGGGCACTGAAGCTTTCTTT.

The V and J genes are TRBV28 and TRBJ1-2; D not resolved. Trimming left V 4 bases short and J 0 bases short, with 6 bases between. Germline V CDR1 and CDR2: MDHEN, SYDVKM. The CDR3 extends over 13 amino acids. This CDR3 is CASSWGANYGYTF. The CDR3 DNA reads TGTGCCAGCAGTTGGGGAGCTAACTATGGCTACACCTTC.

The gene calls are TRBV5-3 and TRBJ1-4, with D tentatively TRBD1 (5 bases). TRBV5-3 belongs to the ORF category, with a function that is uncertain. The V gene lost 5 bases and the J gene lost 8 bases, with 16 bases spanning the gap. The CDR3 consists of 14 residues. The CDR3 reads CARSNSGGNEKLFF. The DNA of the CDR3 is TGTGCCAGAAGTAATAGCGGGGGGAACGAAAAACTGTTTTTT.

The rearrangement links TRBV5-4 to TRBJ2-5, with 8 bases matching TRBD1. Trimming took 3 bases from V and 2 from J; bases not matched to a gene: 6. CDR3 length: 15 residues. The germline V gene has CDR1 SGHNT and CDR2 YYREEE (reference sequence). The DNA of the CDR3 is TGTGCCAGCAGCTCCCGACAGGGGAGTCAAGAGACCCAGTACTTC. It translates to CASSSRQGSQETQYF.

In its sample, this clone was seen a few times. The chain employs TRBV4-2 and TRBJ2-5; 7 positions match TRBD2. Trimming at V came to 1 base and at J to 4 bases, leaving 21 bases not matched to a gene. The germline gives CDR1 LGHNA, CDR2 YNFKEQ. This CDR3 contains 20 residues. The CDR3, as DNA: TGTGCCAGCAGCCAAGGTGCCCTACCGGGAGGAGGGTCACGGGGAGAGACCCAGTACTTC. Its protein is CASSQGALPGGGSRGETQYF.

The V call is TRBV18, the J call TRBJ2-7, with D maybe TRBD1 (6 bases). There are 12 residues in the CDR3. Germline CDR1 reads KGHSH; CDR2 reads LQKENI. The V gene lost 2 bases and the J gene lost 10 bases, with 12 bases spanning the gap. For the CDR3, the DNA is TGTGCCAGCTCACCAAGTCAGGGGTTACAGTACTTC. Amino acids: CASSPSQGLQYF.

This chain links TRBV5-4 with TRBJ2-7; 8 bases map to TRBD1. This CDR3 comprises 15 residues. In germline, CDR1 is SGHNT, CDR2 YYREEE (reference sequence). J lost 6 bases, V lost 4 bases, and 12 bases had no gene match. The CDR3, as DNA: TGTGCCAGCAGCCAGGGGGACAGGTCATTGGGCGAGCAGTACTTC. Residues: CASSQGDRSLGEQYF.